The clone carrying this T cell receptor (beta chain) was seen more than once but under ten times. Every bit of the isolated RNA underwent reverse transcription, so sequencing read expressed TCRB transcripts. The protocol was immunoSEQ multiplex PCR, while the TCRdb copy is restricted to in-frame clones and leaves out a portion. The sample holds 300,000 to 400,000 clones; roughly 12% are singletons and the top ten take about 0.017%. The data were taken from a study of beta chain features in type 1 diabetes. Unmatched junction bases numbered 4, after V lost 5 bases and J lost 10 bases. Germline assignment: CDR1 DFQATT and CDR2 SNEGSKA (reference sequence). CDR3 size: 11 residues.

The rearrangement uses TRBV20-1 and TRBJ2-4; 8 positions agree with TRBD2. The sequencing sample was made of naive CD4+ T cells from blood. The TCR was taken from a man aged 18 to 30 in good health. The DNA of the CDR3 is TGCAGTGCTGGTCGGGGGGGTATTCAGTACTTC. It yields the protein CSAGRGGIQYF.